This passage covers 27 T cell receptor beta chains from one sample sequenced in a study of cytomegalovirus exposure and HLA in healthy donors. Primers: 60 Vbeta forward and 13 Jbeta reverse. Method: immunoSEQ multiplex PCR; TCRdb's copy keeps in-frame clones and lacks some. In the table there are approximately 170,000 clones, 80% to 85% of which are singletons. Sequencing used PBMCs. The receptor set was obtained from a male donor in good health and CMV-seronegative.

The V and J genes are TRBV7-6 and TRBJ1-5, with a possible D match to TRBD1 (5 bases). Deletions cut 5 bases from V and 6 bases from J, with 8 bases between. Germline CDR1 and CDR2: SGHVS and FNYEAQ. The CDR3 extends over 12 amino acids. Written as DNA, the CDR3 is TGTGCCAGCAGCCTCAGGGTTCAGCCCCAGCATTTT. This gives the protein CASSLRVQPQHF.

The gene calls are TRBV7-8 and TRBJ1-1, with D unclear. This CDR3 spans 13 amino acids. Trimming pared 4 bases from V and 3 bases from J, leaving 9 bases between. Germline loops: CDR1 SGHVS, CDR2 FQNEAQ. CDR3 residues: CASSSDTYTEAFF. The CDR3 nucleotides read TGTGCCAGCAGCTCCGACACCTACACTGAAGCTTTCTTT.

The V gene is TRBV4-1, the J gene TRBJ1-3; the match to TRBD1 covers 7 bases. In germline, CDR1 is MGHRA, CDR2 YSYEKL. The V and J ends lost 3 bases and 0 bases, in that order; junction bases with no gene match: 5. The CDR3 has 16 amino acids. This CDR3 reads CASSQLQGVSGNTIYF. CDR3 sequence (DNA): TGCGCCAGCAGCCAGCTGCAGGGGGTCTCTGGAAACACCATATATTTT.

The J gene is TRBJ2-7, the V gene TRBV7-2; possibly TRBD2 for D (5 bases). The CDR3 has 13 amino acids. Looked up from germline, CDR1 is SGHTA and CDR2 is FQGNSA. Trimming shortened V by 5 bases and J by 5 bases, and 13 bases separated the two germline ends. The DNA for the CDR3 is TGTGCCAGCAGCCTCGATCCGAGGGACGAGCAGTACTTC. This encodes CASSLDPRDEQYF.

The chain is built from TRBV6-5 and TRBJ1-2, with unresolved D. V lost 0 bases, J lost 1 base, and 6 bases lay in between. Germline-derived CDR1 and CDR2 are MNHEY and SVGAGI. This CDR3 is built from 14 residues. CDR3 amino acids: CASSYSRFNYGYTF. The CDR3 DNA reads TGTGCCAGCAGTTACTCCAGGTTTAACTATGGCTACACCTTC.

The gene calls are TRBV19 and TRBJ1-1, with D possibly being TRBD1 (5 bases). V was clipped by 6 bases and J by 1 base, with 18 bases between them. CDR3 size: 16 residues. Germline V CDR1 and CDR2: LNHDA, SQIVND (reference sequence). CDR3 in amino acids: CASRGGRVWRNTEAFF. The CDR3, as DNA: TGTGCCAGTAGGGGGGGTAGAGTGTGGAGGAACACTGAAGCTTTCTTT.

V is TRBV27 and J is TRBJ2-7; 11 bases line up with TRBD1. The length of the CDR3 is 16 residues. V gave up 5 bases and J gave up 4 bases; unmatched junction bases: 10. Germline V gene lookup returns CDR1 MNHEY and CDR2 SMNVEV (reference sequence). In DNA, the CDR3 is TGTGCCAGCAGTCCACAGGACAGGGGGCGCTTGTACGAGCAGTACTTC. Translation: CASSPQDRGRLYEQYF.

The V call is TRBV5-1, the J call TRBJ2-5, with D possibly TRBD2 on 6 matching bases. The V gene lost 0 bases and the J gene lost 5 bases, with 8 bases spanning the gap. Looked up from germline, CDR1 is SGHRS and CDR2 is YFSETQ. This CDR3 comprises 13 residues. The CDR3 sequence: CASSLGGDETQYF. The CDR3 nucleotides read TGCGCCAGCAGCTTGGGGGGGGACGAGACCCAGTACTTC.

This rearrangement joins TRBV13 to TRBJ2-7; 8 bases are a match to TRBD2. This CDR3 is 14 amino acids long. With V trimmed by 1 base and J by 5 bases, 4 bases remained unmatched. Germline loops: CDR1 PRHDT, CDR2 FYEKMQ (reference sequence). The DNA for the CDR3 is TGTGCCAGCAGCTTAGCGGGGGGGCCCCACGAGCAGTACTTC. Its protein product is CASSLAGGPHEQYF.

The CDR3 protein is CASKSSGGPRETQYF. The CDR3 DNA is TGTGCCAGCAAATCTAGCGGGGGGCCGAGAGAGACCCAGTACTTC. This chain links TRBV2 with TRBJ2-5; 11 bases align to TRBD2. V dropped 7 bases and J dropped 4; count of bases not matched to a gene: 8. This CDR3 region has 15 residues. CDR1 is SNHLY, CDR2 FYNNEI, per germline.

J is TRBJ2-5 and V is TRBV6-6; perhaps TRBD1 as D (5 bases). With the DNA end fitting TRBJ2-7 better, the J assignment may be wrong. Germline lookup yields CDR1 MNHNY and CDR2 SVGAGI (reference sequence). This CDR3 has 16 amino acids. CDR3 loop: CASSYSLVAGFHEQYF. The DNA for the CDR3 is TGTGCCAGCAGTTACAGCCTAGTGGCAGGGTTCCACGAGCAGTACTTC.

The genes are TRBV19 and TRBJ2-2; no clear D. The germline V and J ends were trimmed by 3 bases and 3 bases, with 14 bases remaining between them. CDR1 LNHDA and CDR2 SQIVND come from the germline V gene (reference sequence). The CDR3 consists of 16 residues. The DNA of the CDR3 is TGTGCCAGTAGTATTATCACTCCCGCGGACACCGGGGAGCTGTTTTTT. Protein product: CASSIITPADTGELFF.

The V gene is TRBV18, the J gene TRBJ1-1; D is ambiguous. Germline V CDR1 and CDR2: KGHSH, LQKENI. Trimming took off 0 bases at V and 2 bases at J, with 10 bases between the two ends. The length of the CDR3 is 15 residues. The chain's CDR3 is CASSPPNQINTEAFF. CDR3 DNA sequence: TGTGCCAGCTCACCACCGAATCAGATTAACACTGAAGCTTTCTTT. The full variable domain, in which reference TRBV18 and TRBJ1-1 provide the parts outside the CDR3, is NAGVMQNPRHLVRRRGQEARLRCSPMKGHSHVYWYRQLPEEGLKFMVYLQKENIIDESGMPKERFSAEFPKEGPSILRIQQVVRGDSAAYFCASSPPNQINTEAFFGQGTRLTVV.

The V gene is TRBV6-5, the J gene TRBJ2-3, with 7 bases matching TRBD2. Germline assignment: CDR1 MNHEY and CDR2 SVGAGI. V trimming: 2 bases; J trimming: 1 base; junction bases outside the gene matches: 6. The CDR3 is made up of 16 amino acids. The CDR3 bases are TGTGCCAGCAGTTACGCGGAACGGGGGGGCACAGATACGCAGTATTTT. As protein: CASSYAERGGTDTQYF.

The chain is built from TRBV7-8 and TRBJ2-7; TRBD1 might be the D (5 bases). Deletions cut 1 base from V and 5 bases from J, with 12 bases between. From germline, CDR1 is SGHVS and CDR2 FQNEAQ. CDR3 length: 14 residues. The DNA of the CDR3 is TGTGCCAGCAGCTTAGTTAGAGCAGGGAACGAGCAGTACTTC. Protein: CASSLVRAGNEQYF.

The CDR3, as DNA: TGTGCCACCAGCAGAGATAGTCCGGGACAGGTTTGTTACACCTTC. Protein product: CATSRDSPGQVCYTF. The chain couples TRBV15 to TRBJ1-2; 8 nucleotides agree with TRBD1. The CDR3 is made up of 15 amino acids. Germline trimming cut 0 bases from V and 11 bases from J; bases unmatched to any gene: 11. Germline V gene data show CDR1 as LNHNV and CDR2 as YYDKDF (reference sequence).

The rearrangement joins TRBV9 to TRBJ2-1, with 7 bases aligning to TRBD1. J lost 2 bases, V lost 0 bases, and 2 bases had no gene match. CDR1 SGDLS and CDR2 YYNGEE come from the germline V gene. The CDR3 loop spans 15 amino acids. As DNA, the CDR3 is TGTGCCAGCAGCGTAGACAGGGGCCCCTACAATGAGCAGTTCTTC. It encodes CASSVDRGPYNEQFF.

The chain has TRBV4-3 and TRBJ1-1; tentatively, D is TRBD1 (5 bases). V lost 0 bases to trimming and J lost 12 bases, with 26 bases between them. Germline CDR1 is LGHNA and CDR2 is YSLEER. The length of the CDR3 is 17 residues. Written as DNA, the CDR3 is TGCGCCAGCAGCCAAGAAAACGGTGAGGGGCACGGGGGGGTCCCTTTCTTT. The encoded protein is CASSQENGEGHGGVPFF.

This chain links TRBV9 with TRBJ2-1; tentative D call: TRBD2 (6 bases). The V end lost 0 bases, the J end lost 9 bases, and 16 bases lay between the germline ends. CDR1 is SGDLS, CDR2 YYNGEE, per germline. There are 15 residues in the CDR3. CDR3 sequence (DNA): TGTGCCAGCAGCGTAGGAGGGACTCCGGGGACTGAGCAGTTCTTC. Its protein is CASSVGGTPGTEQFF.

This clone was counted between two and nine times. The V call is TRBV27, the J call TRBJ1-6; TRBD1 matches 7 bases. Germline V CDR1 and CDR2: MNHEY, SMNVEV (reference sequence). The CDR3 sequence is 12 residues long. Trimming cost V 5 bases and J 13 bases; bases outside gene matches: 5. The chain's CDR3 is CASSTGETPLHF. CDR3 coding DNA: TGTGCCAGCAGTACAGGGGAGACTCCCCTCCACTTT.

The chain joins TRBV7-2 to TRBJ1-2, with 9 positions matching TRBD1. Germline trimming cut 4 bases from V and 7 bases from J; bases unmatched to any gene: 4. Germline V gives CDR1 SGHTA, CDR2 FQGNSA. The CDR3 loop spans 13 amino acids. The CDR3 DNA follows: TGTGCCAGCAGCTGGGACAGGGAGCGTGGCTACACCTTC. This translates into CASSWDRERGYTF.

The chain recombines TRBV5-6 with TRBJ1-5; tentative D call: TRBD1 (5 bases). The V gene's germline CDR1 is SGHDT and CDR2 YYEEEE. The CDR3 has 14 residues. The V gene lost 4 bases and the J gene lost 5 bases, with 13 bases spanning the gap. Here the CDR3 DNA reads TGTGCCAGCAGCACCTCAGGGTGGGATCAGCCCCAGCATTTT. This codes for CASSTSGWDQPQHF.

The chain couples TRBV7-9 to TRBJ1-6; TRBD1 matches 9 bases. Unmatched junction bases numbered 8, after V lost 5 bases and J lost 9 bases. The CDR3 contains 15 residues. Germline CDR1 and CDR2: SEHNR and FQNEAQ (reference sequence). The CDR3 DNA is TGTGCCAGCAGCGCCCAGGACAGGGGAAGTTCACCCCTCCACTTT. It is translated as CASSAQDRGSSPLHF.

This sequence joins TRBV7-9 and TRBJ2-2; the match to TRBD2 covers 7 bases. Germline V gene data show CDR1 as SEHNR and CDR2 as FQNEAQ (reference sequence). V lost 8 bases, J lost 3 bases, and 0 bases stayed unmatched. CDR3 length: 12 amino acids. CDR3 DNA: TGTGCCAGCGGGGGGGACACCGGGGAGCTGTTTTTT. Translating it yields CASGGDTGELFF.

This chain uses TRBV19 with TRBJ1-1; tentatively, D is TRBD1 (5 bases). Germline CDR1 and CDR2: LNHDA and SQIVND (reference sequence). The CDR3 has 13 amino acids. Trimming removed 9 bases from V and 1 base from J, with 12 bases in between. As DNA, the CDR3 is TGTGCCAGCGGGGGACGGAGGAACACTGAAGCTTTCTTT. Translation gives CASGGRRNTEAFF.

V and J are TRBV7-9 and TRBJ1-6; the D is unclear. The CDR3 runs to 13 residues. Germline V gives CDR1 SEHNR, CDR2 FQNEAQ (reference sequence). V was pared by 5 bases and J by 7 bases, with 9 bases between. The CDR3 is CASSLNANSPLHF. In DNA, the CDR3 is TGTGCCAGCAGCCTAAATGCCAATTCACCCCTCCACTTT.

This clone was seen only a few times. Here the CDR3 DNA reads TGCGCCAGCAGCCCGAGCCGGGATGAGCAGTTCTTC. Translated: CASSPSRDEQFF. The genes are TRBV5-1 and TRBJ2-1; no firm D call. V gave up 4 bases and J gave up 8 bases, with 10 bases separating them. Germline V gives CDR1 SGHRS, CDR2 YFSETQ. CDR3 size: 12 residues.